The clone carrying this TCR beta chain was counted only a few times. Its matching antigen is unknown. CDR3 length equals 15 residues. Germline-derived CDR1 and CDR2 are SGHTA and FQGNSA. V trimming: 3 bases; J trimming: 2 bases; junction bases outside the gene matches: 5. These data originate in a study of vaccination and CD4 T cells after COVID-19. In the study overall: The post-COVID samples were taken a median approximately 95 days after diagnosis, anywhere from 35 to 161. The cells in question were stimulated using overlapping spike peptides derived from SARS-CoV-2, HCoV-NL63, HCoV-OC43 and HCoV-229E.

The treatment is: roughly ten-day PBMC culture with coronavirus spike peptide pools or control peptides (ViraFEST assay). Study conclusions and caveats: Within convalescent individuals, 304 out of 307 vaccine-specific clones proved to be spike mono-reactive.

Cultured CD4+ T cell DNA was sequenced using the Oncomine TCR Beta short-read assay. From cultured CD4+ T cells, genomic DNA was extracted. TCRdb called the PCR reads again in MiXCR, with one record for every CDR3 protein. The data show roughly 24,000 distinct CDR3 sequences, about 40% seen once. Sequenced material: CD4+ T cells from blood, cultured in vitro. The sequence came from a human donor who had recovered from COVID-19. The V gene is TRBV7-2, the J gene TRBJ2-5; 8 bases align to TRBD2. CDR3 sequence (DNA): TGTGCCAGCAGCTTCGTAGCGGGACTACAAGAGACCCAGTACTTC. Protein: CASSFVAGLQETQYF.